The rows below give T cell receptor beta chains drawn from one sample of a study of blood T cell repertoires in COVID-19. Sequenced by immunoSEQ multiplex PCR; TCRdb stores in-frame clones only, minus some. In the table there are about 240,000 clones, around 86% of which are singletons. Sequencing was performed on peripheral blood. The receptors were sampled from a young man who had recovered from COVID-19. Both conserved end residues are part of each CDR3.

j_call v_call cdr3_aa
TRBJ2-5 TRBV5-1 CASSLTVQETQYF
TRBJ2-5 TRBV10-3 CAISPGLAGATQETQYF
TRBJ1-5 TRBV29-1 CSVSQGRNQPQHF
TRBJ2-1 TRBV5-4 CASSSGTSDEQFF
TRBJ1-1 TRBV5-1 CASSYRGRGAEAFF
TRBJ1-2 TRBV5-5 CASRSTPSNYGYTF
TRBJ2-3 TRBV9 CASSVAEAEVSTDTQYF
TRBJ2-3 TRBV6-6 CASRLAVTDTQYF
TRBJ1-2 TRBV10-3 CAISSGQAYYGYTF
TRBJ1-2 TRBV6-1 CASSEVTGVGYTF
TRBJ2-2 TRBV3-1/TRBV3-2 CASSFAGELFF
TRBJ2-2 TRBV19 CASSPRPGLAGADTSLTGELFF
TRBJ1-2 TRBV27 CASSPWDRSGYTF
TRBJ1-1 TRBV7-3 CASSLMLGQAARPTEAFF
TRBJ2-3 TRBV18 CASSLLEAGGLSDTQYF
TRBJ1-3 TRBV9 CASSATGNSGNTIYF
TRBJ2-3 TRBV2 CASSGASGGGTDTQYF
TRBJ2-3 TRBV5-4 CASRGGADPSTDTQYF
TRBJ2-7 TRBV6-5 CASTQDSSEQYF
TRBJ1-2 TRBV9 CASSEGGGLGYTF
TRBJ1-2 TRBV5-1 CASRGTGRKEYGYTF
TRBJ2-2 TRBV5-6 CASSVDRGQYTGELFF
TRBJ1-2 TRBV19 CASSIQGSNYGYTF
TRBJ2-2 TRBV7-3 CASSPQNTGELFF
TRBJ1-4 TRBV7-2 CASSVTHGEKLFF
TRBJ2-1 TRBV19 CASSIRRLNEQFF
TRBJ1-3 TRBV28 CASSFLRNTIYF
TRBJ2-7 TRBV19 CASSMGASGSYEQYF
TRBJ2-5 TRBV7-9 CASSSWDSRETQYF
TRBJ1-1 TRBV29-1 CSVGMDRGTEAFF
TRBJ1-1 TRBV18 CASSSQENTEAFF